This T cell receptor beta chain derives from a study of blood T cell repertoires in COVID-19. Some clones are missing from TCRdb's copy, which holds only in-frame ones; the method was immunoSEQ multiplex PCR. The sample comprises over 200,000 clones, approximately 80% of which are singletons, and about 10% rests with the top ten. Germline V lookup: CDR1 LGHDT, CDR2 YNNKEL (reference sequence). J lost 11 bases, V lost 0 bases, and 5 bases had no gene match. The CDR3 sequence is 13 residues long. Sequencing was done on a sample of PBMCs or T cells enriched from blood (not recorded which). This TCR came from a man aged 40-50 years who had recovered from COVID-19. The chain employs TRBV3-1 (or the pseudogene TRBV3-2) and TRBJ2-7; TRBD2 agrees at 9 bases. The CDR3 DNA sequence: TGTGCCAGCAGCCAAGACCGCGGGAGGGCTAAGTACTTC. Translated: CASSQDRGRAKYF.